This TCR beta chain was profiled in a study of CD8 T cells in Susac syndrome. Reverse transcription of about 0.45 to 1 ug RNA was carried out with random hexamers. TCRdb ran MiXCR on the immunoSEQ multiplex PCR reads and lists one entry per CDR3 protein. The repertoire holds 150,000 to 200,000 distinct CDR3 sequences, with 95% as singletons. The CDR3 runs 13 residues. Germline V gives CDR1 LNHNV, CDR2 YYDKDF (reference sequence). V gave up 6 bases and J gave up 0 bases, with 6 bases separating them. The chain links TRBV15 to TRBJ1-5; D gene ambiguous. The TCR originated in a human donor with multiple sclerosis. The sequencing input was CD4+ T cells from PBMCs. CDR3 region: CATRRHSNQPQHF. The CDR3 DNA is TGTGCCACCAGGCGCCATAGCAATCAGCCCCAGCATTTT.